The 24 T cell receptor beta chains presented below share a single source sample, sequenced in a study of post-analysis software for immune sequencing data. Study observations and caveats: Comparison of patients with controls showed about 5 TRBV segments more frequent in patients, TRBV5-6, TRBV5-1 and TRBV20-1 among them.

TCR beta libraries were prepared from cDNA with unique molecular identifiers. TCRdb processed the PCR reads anew with MiXCR; each CDR3 protein has one entry. The table has 700,000 to 900,000 distinct CDR3 sequences, 40% to 55% seen once. No antigen is known for these receptors. The specimen was blood. The source is a girl aged 5-17 years with multiple sclerosis.

The V call is TRBV7-9, the J call TRBJ1-1; maybe TRBD1 (6 bases). The CDR3 sequence is 13 residues long. The germline V gene encodes CDR1 SEHNR and CDR2 FQNEAQ (reference sequence). Trimming cost V 5 bases and J 8 bases, with 15 bases left between them. The CDR3 nucleotides are TGTGCCAGCAGCCGCCGAGGACAGAGGGAAGCTTTCTTT. Protein sequence: CASSRRGQREAFF. The full variable domain, rest sourced from reference TRBV7-9 and TRBJ1-1, is DTGVSQNPRHKITKRGQNVTFRCDPISEHNRLYWYRQTLGQGPEFLTYFQNEAQLEKSRLLSDRFSAERPKGSFSTLEIQRTEQGDSAMYLCASSRRGQREAFFGQGTRLTVV.

The chain's CDR3 is CAIRDINEKLFF. CDR3 coding DNA: TGTGCCATCCGGGACATTAATGAAAAACTGTTTTTT. The rearrangement uses TRBV12-3 or TRBV12-4 and TRBJ1-4; TRBD1 might be the D (6 bases). The CDR3 covers 12 residues. V dropped 10 bases and J dropped 4 bases, with 10 bases sitting between them.

This chain connects TRBV5-1 to TRBJ2-7, with 8 bases aligning to TRBD2. Germline V gene data show CDR1 as SGHRS and CDR2 as YFSETQ. With 5 bases clipped from V and 3 bases from J, the junction kept 7 bases outside the gene matches. The length of the CDR3 is 14 residues. The CDR3 DNA reads as TGCGCCAGCAGACTCCTAGCGGGCCACTACGAGCAGTACTTC. Its protein is CASRLLAGHYEQYF.

V and J are TRBV20-1 and TRBJ1-2, with a weak D call TRBD1 (6 bases). From germline, CDR1 is DFQATT and CDR2 SNEGSKA (reference sequence). The CDR3 is 14 amino acids. The CDR3 region has the DNA TGCAGCTACCCTCGTGGGGGCGTACTCTATGGCTACACCTTC. Translated, it gives CSYPRGGVLYGYTF.

In its sample, this clonotype was seen a few times. V gene TRBV5-1 combines with J gene TRBJ2-3, with TRBD2 matching 10 bases. The length of the CDR3 is 17 residues. Germline assignment: CDR1 SGHRS and CDR2 YFSETQ. Trimming removed 1 base from V and 0 bases from J; junction bases left unmatched: 5. In DNA, the CDR3 is TGCGCCAGCAGCTTGCCTAGCGGGGGCCCTAGCACAGATACGCAGTATTTT. Protein sequence: CASSLPSGGPSTDTQYF.

J is TRBJ2-3 and V is TRBV2, with D possibly matching TRBD1 (5 bases). V lost 0 bases and J lost 10, with 11 bases in between. Germline V gene lookup returns CDR1 SNHLY and CDR2 FYNNEI. The CDR3 has 13 amino acids. This CDR3 reads CASSEARGRAQYF. Written as DNA, the CDR3 is TGTGCCAGCAGTGAAGCGCGCGGCAGGGCGCAGTATTTT.

The rearrangement uses TRBV12-3 or TRBV12-4 and TRBJ1-5; a weak D match, TRBD1 (5 bases). This CDR3 is 14 amino acids long. Trimming pared 5 bases from V and 6 bases from J, leaving 14 bases between. The CDR3 DNA is TGTGCCAGCAGTCGCCAAGGGGTCAGTCAGCCCCAGCATTTT. Its protein product is CASSRQGVSQPQHF.

Details on this clonotype: The CDR3 ends on some other residue instead of the conserved phenylalanine or tryptophan, so this is likely a read error. The genes are TRBV5-1 and TRBJ2-3; D unclear. The V end lost 2 bases, the J end lost 2 bases, and 9 bases lay between the germline ends. The CDR3 is 14 residues long. CDR1 SGHRS and CDR2 YFSETQ come from the germline V gene. As DNA, the CDR3 is TGCGCCAGCAGCTTCACTTCTCTCACAGATACGCAGTATTTG. It yields the protein CASSFTSLTDTQYL.

This clonotype occurred a few times. The rearrangement joins TRBV5-5 to TRBJ2-1, with D maybe TRBD1 (5 bases). Between the trimmed V and J ends, which lost 5 bases and 3 bases, there was a span of 18 bases. The CDR3 length is 16 residues. Germline assignment: CDR1 SGHKS and CDR2 YYEKEE (reference sequence). This chain's CDR3 is CASRSGWQGYYNEQFF. The CDR3 DNA sequence: TGTGCCAGCAGGTCAGGATGGCAGGGCTACTACAATGAGCAGTTCTTC.

The V call is TRBV5-4, the J call TRBJ2-5; possible D gene TRBD2, 6 bases. CDR1 SGHNT and CDR2 YYREEE come from the germline V gene (reference sequence). CDR3 size: 14 residues. Trimming cost V 1 base and J 3 bases, with 10 bases left between them. CDR3 bases: TGTGCCAGCAGCTTGATGACGGGGGAAGAGACCCAGTACTTC. It specifies CASSLMTGEETQYF.

This sequence joins TRBV20-1 and TRBJ1-6; D remains ambiguous. The CDR3 contains 16 residues. V lost 0 bases and J 4 bases, leaving 13 bases between the germline ends. CDR1 is DFQATT, CDR2 SNEGSKA, per germline (reference sequence). CDR3: CSARDRRQSYNSPLHF. CDR3 in DNA: TGCAGTGCTAGAGATAGGAGGCAGAGTTATAATTCACCCCTCCACTTT.

V gene TRBV3-1 combines with J gene TRBJ2-6; D possibly corresponds to TRBD1 (6 bases). The CDR3 length is 17 residues. Germline V lookup: CDR1 LGHDT, CDR2 YNNKEL (reference sequence). Deletions cut 4 bases from V and 2 bases from J, with 15 bases between. Here the CDR3 DNA reads TGTGCCAGCAGCCTTCCGACACAGGGAGCTGGGGCCAACGTCCTGACTTTC. This gives the protein CASSLPTQGAGANVLTF.

This clonotype has more than one count but fewer than ten. The chain uses TRBV12-3 or TRBV12-4 and TRBJ2-1; TRBD1 aligns across 7 bases. The DNA end is more similar to TRBJ2-7, so the J call may be wrong. The CDR3 runs to 15 residues. The DNA of the CDR3 is TGTGCCAGCACCCTGGGACAGAACTCCTACAATGAGCAGTACTTC. Protein sequence: CASTLGQNSYNEQYF.

This clonotype was counted only a few times. The V gene is TRBV10-3, the J gene TRBJ1-2; the match to TRBD1 covers 8 bases. Germline V gene lookup returns CDR1 ENHRY and CDR2 SYGVKD. This CDR3 spans 14 amino acids. V lost 6 bases, J lost 7 bases, and 10 bases stayed unmatched. CDR3 bases: TGTGCCATCAGCCTTAGACAGGGGATTGGTGGCTACACCTTC. The encoded protein is CAISLRQGIGGYTF.

CDR3 sequence reads: CASSQGQGAKFSQPQHF. The CDR3 nucleotides read TGTGCCAGCTCACAAGGACAGGGGGCGAAATTTAGTCAGCCCCAGCATTTT. The J gene is TRBJ1-5, the V gene TRBV18; 11 nucleotides agree with TRBD1. After removal of 4 bases from V and 6 bases from J, the junction contained 11 bases not matched to a gene. CDR3 size: 17 residues. Germline-derived CDR1 and CDR2 are KGHSH and LQKENI.

The V and J genes are TRBV20-1 and TRBJ1-1; D is unclear. Germline V lookup: CDR1 DFQATT, CDR2 SNEGSKA (reference sequence). CDR3 length: 12 amino acids. V lost 6 bases and J lost 3, with 11 bases in between. CDR3 protein: CSAPRRDTEAFF. The CDR3 region has the DNA TGCAGTGCCCCCCGGAGGGACACTGAAGCTTTCTTT.

This chain's CDR3 is CSASPLAGGVETQYF. For the CDR3, the DNA is TGCAGCGCATCACCGTTAGCGGGAGGGGTGGAGACCCAGTACTTC. V gene TRBV29-1 combines with J gene TRBJ2-5; 11 nucleotides align to TRBD2. This CDR3 has 15 amino acids. V was pared by 7 bases and J by 5 bases, with 12 bases of the junction left unmatched. Germline loops: CDR1 SQVTM, CDR2 ANQGSEA.

The CDR3: CATSRSLTRFTDTQYF. The CDR3 DNA sequence: TGTGCCACCAGCAGATCCCTGACTAGGTTCACAGATACGCAGTATTTT. The chain has TRBV15 and TRBJ2-3; possible D gene TRBD2, 6 bases. In germline, CDR1 is LNHNV, CDR2 YYDKDF (reference sequence). This CDR3 has 16 amino acids. Trimming left V 2 bases short and J 2 bases short, with 14 bases between. Together with reference TRBV15 and TRBJ2-3, the CDR3 gives the full variable domain: DAMVIQNPRYQVTQFGKPVTLSCSQTLNHNVMYWYQQKSSQAPKLLFHYYDKDFNNEADTPDNFQSRRPNTSFCFLDIRSPGLGDTAMYLCATSRSLTRFTDTQYFGPGTRLTVL.

This clonotype is a singleton in its sample. The V call is TRBV5-1, the J call TRBJ2-1; 12 bases line up with TRBD2. Per the germline V gene, CDR1 is SGHRS and CDR2 is YFSETQ. The J segment lost 5 bases and the V segment lost 4 bases, leaving 7 bases of the junction unmatched. CDR3 length: 16 amino acids. The CDR3 loop reads CASSVTLAGGNNEQFF. Written as DNA, the CDR3 is TGCGCCAGCAGCGTTACTCTAGCGGGAGGGAACAATGAGCAGTTCTTC.

The chain joins TRBV11-1 to TRBJ2-1; TRBD2 matches 7 bases. Looked up from germline, CDR1 is SGHAT and CDR2 is FQDESV (reference sequence). CDR3 length equals 15 residues. V shed 2 bases, J shed 1 base, and the junction held 2 bases outside the gene matches. This CDR3 is CASSLWRESYNEQFF. The CDR3 bases are TGTGCCAGCAGCTTATGGCGGGAGTCCTACAATGAGCAGTTCTTC.

This chain uses TRBV20-1 with TRBJ2-7; TRBD2 is a possible D gene (7 bases). Germline CDR1 reads DFQATT; CDR2 reads SNEGSKA (reference sequence). The CDR3 runs 17 residues. Trimming removed 0 bases from V and 7 bases from J, with 25 bases in between. In nucleotides, the CDR3 is TGCAGTGCTAGAGATCCGAGGGGGGGGGAGGGCCTGGGAGAGCAGTACTTC. It specifies CSARDPRGGEGLGEQYF.

The V gene is TRBV2, the J gene TRBJ1-5; no definite D call. Germline loops: CDR1 SNHLY, CDR2 FYNNEI. The V and J ends lost 7 bases and 2 bases respectively, with 18 bases between them. The CDR3 sequence is 16 residues long. The CDR3 region is CASTGLRAEGNQPQHF. The CDR3 nucleotides are TGTGCCAGCACTGGGCTCCGGGCGGAGGGCAATCAGCCCCAGCATTTT. The full variable domain, its missing parts supplied by reference TRBV2 and TRBJ1-5, is EPEVTQTPSHQVTQMGQEVILRCVPISNHLYFYWYRQILGQKVEFLVSFYNNEISEKSEIFDDQFSVERPDGSNFTLKIRSTKLEDSAMYFCASTGLRAEGNQPQHFGDGTRLSIL.

This chain links TRBV27 with TRBJ1-2; TRBD1 agrees at 10 bases. V was pared by 3 bases and J by 6 bases, with 10 bases of the junction left unmatched. CDR1 MNHEY and CDR2 SMNVEV come from the germline V gene (reference sequence). The CDR3 totals 16 residues. The CDR3 loop is CASSLLRGQGEDGYTF. For the CDR3, the DNA is TGTGCCAGCAGTTTGCTACGTGGACAGGGGGAGGATGGCTACACCTTC.

The gene calls are TRBV6-2 or TRBV6-3 and TRBJ2-5; possible D gene TRBD1, 6 bases. The J call may be incorrect, as the DNA end agrees better with TRBJ2-7. The CDR3 contains 12 residues. Looked up from germline, CDR1 is MNHEY and CDR2 is SVGEGT. CDR3 sequence reads: CASSPGVHEQYF. CDR3 coding DNA: TGTGCCAGCAGTCCAGGGGTCCACGAGCAGTACTTC.